This T cell receptor (beta chain) was documented in a study of blood T cell repertoires in COVID-19. On the study more broadly: Spain, Italy and the United States supplied samples that represented acute and convalescent COVID-19. Sources were T cells, B-cell-depleted T cells, or PBMCs; the material itself was cDNA or gDNA.

This clone has only one observation. In the original processing: The assay estimated nucleated cells by amplifying reference gene primers. Assay used: immunoSEQ multiplex PCR; TCRdb lists only in-frame clones, some missing. The V and J calls and clone size are taken from that table; D and trimming were inferred from the DNA. Of some 180,000 clones in the sample, around 83% were seen once. The V gene's germline CDR1 is MGHRA and CDR2 YSYEKL. With 4 bases clipped from V and 1 base from J, the junction kept 11 bases outside the gene matches. The CDR3 contains 17 residues. This TCR came from a woman between 70 and 85 years old who had recovered from COVID-19. The chain is built from TRBV4-1 and TRBJ2-7, with TRBD2 identical over 9 bases. Sequencing was done on a sample of peripheral blood. The CDR3 DNA reads as TGCGCCAGCAGCCGGAGCGGGGGGACTAGTCTGTCCTACGAGCAGTACTTC. Its protein product is CASSRSGGTSLSYEQYF.